This T cell receptor (beta chain) was documented in a study of T cell repertoires in cytomegalovirus infection. About the study: Shared public TCR beta signatures pointed to both CMV infection and a matching HLA type. Study-wide points: Dominant in the ex vivo response were TCR beta clonotypes restricted by HLA-C and specific for CMV. Accumulated public TCR beta family frequency recognized individuals carrying CMV together with the relevant HLA.

Germline CDR1 and CDR2: SEHNR and FQNEAQ (reference sequence). The CDR3 is 15 residues long. Trimming removed 1 base from V and 8 bases from J, with 15 bases in between. Each CDR3 protein gets one entry after TCRdb re-called the reads with MiXCR. The table lists around 110,000 distinct CDR3 sequences, around 10% of them singletons. This clonotype was found a few times. Its antigen remains unknown. The sequence was obtained from a human donor in good health (CMV status not recorded). Some clones in this sample may be carry-over from other donors' samples. V usage is TRBV7-9 and J usage is TRBJ2-1, with D perhaps TRBD1 (6 bases). The sample comprised PBMCs, sequenced either directly or after in vitro stimulation (not recorded which). The CDR3, as DNA: TGTGCCAGCAGCTTAGATGGGGGCCTGATGGATGAGCAGTTCTTC. Its protein product is CASSLDGGLMDEQFF.